The clone carrying this T cell receptor beta chain occurred a few times. What it binds is not known. The CDR3 loop spans 14 amino acids. The germline V gene encodes CDR1 SGHDT and CDR2 YYEEEE. The V and J ends lost 1 base and 4 bases respectively, with 11 bases between them. The data originate from a study of cytomegalovirus exposure and HLA in healthy donors. Both 60 Vbeta primers and 13 Jbeta primers went into the PCR. Here immunoSEQ multiplex PCR was the method, and the copy in TCRdb shows in-frame clones only, minus some. Here the sample spans more than 90,000 clones, approximately 82% being singletons. Study observations and caveats: In a later analysis, about 17,000 TCR beta sequences were associated with HLA alleles at 0.05 false discovery rate. Reported findings show TCR beta sequences accurately forecast HLA-A and HLA-B alleles in most subjects. Association of a missense DCLRE1C variant with TCR beta V- and J-gene trimming was reported in a later analysis.

Each donor's status was that of a healthy bone marrow donor. The sequence was collected from a young man in good health and CMV-seropositive. This sequence joins TRBV5-6 and TRBJ2-5, with D maybe TRBD1 (6 bases). Specimen: PBMCs. The CDR3 DNA sequence: TGTGCCAGCAGCTTGAGACTGACAGGAGAGACCCAGTACTTC. Translated, it gives CASSLRLTGETQYF. The whole variable domain, filled in from reference TRBV5-6 and TRBJ2-5, reads DAGVTQSPTHLIKTRGQQVTLRCSPKSGHDTVSWYQQALGQGPQFIFQYYEEEERQRGNFPDRFSGHQFPNYSSELNVNALLLGDSALYLCASSLRLTGETQYFGPGTRLLVL.